These 28 T cell receptor beta chains came from one sample sequenced in a study of response to subunit inactivated influenza vaccine. MiXCR, applied by TCRdb to the RT-PCR reads, yields one record per CDR3 protein. Of under 200,000 distinct CDR3 sequences in the sample, about 10% were seen once. This sample comprised CD8+ T cells sorted from PBMCs, obtained roughly 24 months after vaccination. The receptors derive from a man aged 50-75 years who received an inactivated influenza vaccine.

The rearrangement joins TRBV7-8 to TRBJ2-3; D remains unclear. The V end was cut by 4 bases, the J end by 0 bases, with 17 bases between. The CDR3 is 17 residues long. Germline CDR1 is SGHVS and CDR2 is FQNEAQ. CDR3 loop: CASSYSGWSMSTDTQYF. Here the CDR3 DNA reads TGTGCCAGCAGCTATTCGGGTTGGAGCATGAGCACAGATACGCAGTATTTT.

This clonotype was recorded a few times. The V call is TRBV12-3 or TRBV12-4, the J call TRBJ2-1, with D unclear. CDR3 size: 14 residues. Trimming left V 2 bases short and J 2 bases short, with 7 bases between. As DNA, the CDR3 is TGTGCCAGCAGTTTAAGGCCTCCCTACAATGAGCAGTTCTTC. Translated: CASSLRPPYNEQFF.

This chain connects TRBV12-3 or TRBV12-4 to TRBJ2-1; 8 bases line up with TRBD2. J lost 3 bases, V lost 5 bases, and 6 bases had no gene match. The CDR3 totals 15 residues. This chain's CDR3 is CASSHRGGGYNEQFF. The DNA of the CDR3 is TGTGCCAGCAGTCACCGGGGGGGCGGCTACAATGAGCAGTTCTTC.

V and J are TRBV7-6 and TRBJ2-3; the D gene is possibly TRBD2 (6 bases). CDR3 length equals 14 residues. V dropped 0 bases and J dropped 5 bases, with 9 bases sitting between them. Germline assignment: CDR1 SGHVS and CDR2 FNYEAQ. This CDR3 reads CASSLAAGLDTQYF. The CDR3 bases are TGTGCCAGCAGCTTAGCGGCGGGGTTAGATACGCAGTATTTT.

This clonotype showed up many times. The V call is TRBV27, the J call TRBJ2-3, with 10 nucleotides matching TRBD2. The CDR3 runs to 16 residues. J was trimmed by 6 bases and V by 10 bases; bases with no gene match: 16. Germline lookup yields CDR1 MNHEY and CDR2 SMNVEV (reference sequence). CDR3 coding DNA: TGTGCCATCCCGACGATCGAAGCGGGAGGGGGGGATACGCAGTATTTT. Translated: CAIPTIEAGGGDTQYF.

This chain connects TRBV5-8 to TRBJ2-7; a weak D match, TRBD1 (5 bases). The V end was cut by 0 bases, the J end by 6 bases, with 13 bases between. The germline CDR1 and CDR2 sequences are SGHTS and YDEGEE. The CDR3 covers 14 residues. The CDR3 is CASSLVQGRAEQYF. As DNA, the CDR3 is TGTGCCAGCAGCTTGGTGCAGGGCCGAGCCGAGCAGTACTTC. The full variable domain, completed using reference TRBV5-8 and TRBJ2-7, is EAGVTQSPTHLIKTRGQQATLRCSPISGHTSVYWYQQALGLGLQFLLWYDEGEERNRGNFPPRFSGRQFPNYSSELNVNALELEDSALYLCASSLVQGRAEQYFGPGTRLTVT.

The table lists this clonotype with a few counts. V usage is TRBV10-2 and J usage is TRBJ2-2; TRBD1 or TRBD2 may be the D gene (5 bases each). The CDR3 spans 14 residues. Germline values: CDR1 WSHSY, CDR2 SAAADI. Deletions cut 7 bases from V and 3 bases from J, with 12 bases between. The CDR3 bases are TGCGCCAGCATACGAGGGGTGTACACCGGGGAGCTGTTTTTT. It yields the protein CASIRGVYTGELFF.

The chain combines TRBV12-3 or TRBV12-4 with TRBJ2-2; D is uncertain. Trimming removed 7 bases from V and 3 bases from J, with 18 bases in between. This CDR3 contains 16 residues. CDR3 sequence (DNA): TGTGCCAGCACCCCAGAGACTGATATCTACACCGGGGAGCTGTTTTTT. Translated: CASTPETDIYTGELFF.

V gene TRBV4-3 combines with J gene TRBJ2-7; 7 bases map to TRBD1. Germline lookup yields CDR1 LGHNA and CDR2 YSLEER. The CDR3 has 14 amino acids. J gave up 3 bases and V 1 base, and 3 bases lay outside the gene matches. The DNA of the CDR3 is TGCGCCAGCAGCCAAGCCCCAGGGGGCTACGAGCAGTACTTC. Translated: CASSQAPGGYEQYF.

This clonotype turned up a few times. The gene calls are TRBV3-1 and TRBJ2-1, with 10 bases matching TRBD2. The CDR3 contains 16 residues. CDR1 and CDR2 from the germline V gene are LGHDT and YNNKEL (reference sequence). The V and J ends lost 4 bases and 8 bases, in that order; junction bases with no gene match: 11. The CDR3 nucleotides read TGTGCCAGCAGCCGAGAAGCGGGGGGGCCTTTTGATGAGCAGTTCTTC. The encoded protein is CASSREAGGPFDEQFF.

This clonotype showed up many times. CDR3 bases: TGTGCCAGCAAGGGCAATTCACCCCTCCACTTT. Translating gives CASKGNSPLHF. The genes are TRBV2 and TRBJ1-6; D remains unclear. Trimming left V 7 bases short and J 7 bases short, with 5 bases between. The germline V gene encodes CDR1 SNHLY and CDR2 FYNNEI. This CDR3 has 11 amino acids.

For this clonotype: Mismatch with germline at one junction end may stem from a read error. The chain has TRBV19 and TRBJ2-1; the match to TRBD2 covers 8 bases. The germline gives CDR1 LNHDA, CDR2 SQIVND (reference sequence). This CDR3 has 14 amino acids. CDR3 protein: CDSSIEGLAPEQFF. The CDR3 DNA reads TGTGACAGTAGTATAGAAGGACTAGCCCCTGAGCAGTTCTTC.

In this sample, this clonotype turned up many times. This sequence joins TRBV12-3 or TRBV12-4 and TRBJ2-3, with D unclear. Between the trimmed V and J ends, which lost 3 bases and 2 bases, there was a span of 9 bases. This CDR3 comprises 14 residues. The CDR3 loop is CASSFSLNTDTQYF. In DNA form, the CDR3 reads TGTGCCAGCAGTTTCAGCCTAAACACAGATACGCAGTATTTT.

The chain carries TRBV9 and TRBJ2-7, with 7 nucleotides matching TRBD2. The germline V gene encodes CDR1 SGDLS and CDR2 YYNGEE. J lost 3 bases, V lost 4 bases, and 10 bases had no gene match. The CDR3 runs to 15 residues. CDR3 sequence (DNA): TGTGCCAGCAGCCCCCCTAGCGGTCGCCTCTACGAGCAGTACTTC. The encoded protein is CASSPPSGRLYEQYF.

The V call is TRBV4-3, the J call TRBJ2-2; D remains ambiguous. Germline CDR1 LGHNA, CDR2 YSLEER. This CDR3 comprises 15 residues. Trimming pared 0 bases from V and 6 bases from J, leaving 11 bases between. CDR3 nucleotide sequence: TGCGCCAGCAGCCAAGATTTAAGGAGCTCCGGGGAGCTGTTTTTT. Encoded protein: CASSQDLRSSGELFF.

This clonotype has a handful of counts. The chain combines TRBV27 with TRBJ2-7; D gene ambiguous. V was clipped by 2 bases and J by 3 bases, with 8 bases between them. Looked up from germline, CDR1 is MNHEY and CDR2 is SMNVEV (reference sequence). The CDR3 totals 13 residues. DNA for the CDR3: TGTGCCAGCAGTTTACGAATAGACTACGAGCAGTACTTC. Translated, it gives CASSLRIDYEQYF.

The chain combines TRBV30 with TRBJ1-5, with D perhaps matching TRBD1 (5 bases). The V end was cut by 3 bases, the J end by 0 bases, with 18 bases between. The CDR3 has 17 amino acids. Germline loops: CDR1 GTSNPN, CDR2 SVGIG (reference sequence). CDR3 protein: CAWSPGGAHYSNQPQHF. The CDR3 DNA reads TGTGCCTGGAGCCCCGGAGGGGCCCATTATAGCAATCAGCCCCAGCATTTT.

Note on this clonotype: A junction boundary mismatches the germline segment, possibly from a read error. The chain links TRBV29-1 to TRBJ2-5; D call uncertain. CDR3 length equals 13 residues. Germline assignment: CDR1 SQVTM and CDR2 ANQGSEA. In DNA, the CDR3 is TGCAGCGCTGAAGGCAGAGACGGGGAGACCCAGTACTTC. Translated: CSAEGRDGETQYF.

The chain links TRBV27 to TRBJ2-1, with 8 bases matching TRBD1. Trimming at V came to 2 bases and at J to 2 bases, leaving 5 bases not matched to a gene. Germline CDR1 MNHEY, CDR2 SMNVEV (reference sequence). The CDR3 totals 16 residues. The CDR3 region has the DNA TGTGCCAGCAGTTTAGTAGGACAGGGACCCTACAATGAGCAGTTCTTC. This gives the protein CASSLVGQGPYNEQFF.

V gene TRBV7-8 combines with J gene TRBJ2-7, with D maybe TRBD2 (5 bases). This CDR3 comprises 13 residues. V lost 1 base, J lost 12 bases, and 16 bases lay in between. The germline V gene encodes CDR1 SGHVS and CDR2 FQNEAQ. The CDR3 loop reads CASSLVGPPDSYF. DNA for the CDR3: TGTGCCAGCAGCTTAGTAGGCCCACCGGACTCGTACTTC.

This clonotype was picked up a small number of times. The gene calls are TRBV4-2 and TRBJ2-3; D call uncertain. CDR3 length: 17 residues. Germline V gene lookup returns CDR1 LGHNA and CDR2 YNFKEQ. V gave up 2 bases and J gave up 1 base, with 16 bases separating them. CDR3 nucleotide sequence: TGTGCCAGCAGCCAACGGACCCGACCTTCTGGCACAGATACGCAGTATTTT. Amino acid sequence: CASSQRTRPSGTDTQYF.

CDR3 sequence: CASSFRQGAPDTQYF. The CDR3 nucleotides are TGTGCCAGCAGTTTCCGGCAGGGAGCCCCAGATACGCAGTATTTT. This chain joins TRBV12-3 or TRBV12-4 and TRBJ2-3; D could derive from TRBD1 or TRBD2 (5 bases each). Trimming stripped 3 bases from V and 4 bases from J, with 14 bases between. The CDR3 totals 15 residues.

The J gene is TRBJ2-7, the V gene TRBV5-6; the D is unclear. This CDR3 has 13 residues. Deletions cut 4 bases from V and 5 bases from J, with 13 bases between. Germline CDR1 and CDR2: SGHDT and YYEEEE. The CDR3 spells CASSPGLQNEQYF. In nucleotides, the CDR3 is TGTGCCAGCAGCCCCGGGCTCCAGAACGAGCAGTACTTC.

This rearrangement joins TRBV13 to TRBJ2-7; 11 bases match TRBD2. The ends lost 5 bases at V and 1 base at J; junction bases unmatched: 7. Per the germline V gene, CDR1 is PRHDT and CDR2 is FYEKMQ (reference sequence). The CDR3 has 16 residues. CDR3 nucleotides: TGTGCCAGCAGCCCACCAACTAGCGGGGGTTCCTACGAGCAGTACTTC. Its protein is CASSPPTSGGSYEQYF.

V is TRBV4-1 and J is TRBJ1-1; 7 positions match TRBD1. The CDR3 covers 15 residues. The germline CDR1 and CDR2 sequences are MGHRA and YSYEKL. With V trimmed by 4 bases and J by 0 bases, 5 bases remained unmatched. CDR3 amino acids: CASSRAGGLNTEAFF. CDR3 DNA sequence: TGCGCCAGCAGCCGGGCAGGGGGGTTGAACACTGAAGCTTTCTTT.

There are a few counts of this clonotype. The rearrangement joins TRBV29-1 to TRBJ2-5; TRBD2 aligns across 7 bases. This CDR3 has 18 amino acids. With 1 base clipped from V and 1 base from J, the junction kept 15 bases outside the gene matches. CDR1 SQVTM and CDR2 ANQGSEA come from the germline V gene. CDR3 residues: CSVEGVAGESPRQETQYF. CDR3 DNA: TGCAGCGTTGAAGGCGTTGCGGGAGAGTCCCCGCGCCAAGAGACCCAGTACTTC.

In regard to this clonotype: The missing conserved phenylalanine or tryptophan at the end of this CDR3 makes a read error likely. The J gene is TRBJ2-5, the V gene TRBV7-9; a weak D match, TRBD1 (5 bases). CDR3 length: 13 amino acids. The germline V gene has CDR1 SEHNR and CDR2 FQNEAQ (reference sequence). V lost 2 bases and J lost 4, with 8 bases in between. The CDR3 region is CASSLRQRETQYS. The CDR3 nucleotides are TGTGCCAGCAGCTTAAGACAGCGAGAGACCCAGTACTCC.

The genes are TRBV7-8 and TRBJ2-6; D remains unclear. The CDR3 has 15 amino acids. V was trimmed by 0 bases and J by 0 bases, leaving 3 bases between them. The V gene's germline CDR1 is SGHVS and CDR2 FQNEAQ. CDR3 nucleotide sequence: TGTGCCAGCAGCTTAGCTGCCTCTGGGGCCAACGTCCTGACTTTC. Translated, it gives CASSLAASGANVLTF.